Shown below are 30 T cell receptor beta chains from a single sample sequenced in a study of OX40 agonist ivuxolimab in advanced cancers. TCRdb keeps only in-frame clones here, not all; method: immunoSEQ multiplex PCR. Of almost 85,000 clones detected, around 84% appear once; the ten largest clones hold 6.5%. The sample consisted of CD4+ or CD8+ T cells sorted from blood, taken in a trial of the OX40 agonist ivuxolimab. The source is an adult with an advanced solid tumor such as melanoma, head and neck, liver or kidney cancer.

The gene calls are TRBV27 and TRBJ1-3, with 8 bases matching TRBD1. There are 16 residues in the CDR3. CDR1 MNHEY and CDR2 SMNVEV come from the germline V gene (reference sequence). Trimming at V came to 6 bases and at J to 2 bases, leaving 9 bases not matched to a gene. CDR3 bases: TGTGCCAGCAGGAGGAATGGACAGGGAGCTGGAAACACCATATATTTT. Translating gives CASRRNGQGAGNTIYF.

The chain uses TRBV5-1 and TRBJ1-1; D is ambiguous. Germline V gene sequence: CDR1 SGHRS, CDR2 YFSETQ. The CDR3 runs 13 residues. V was pared by 0 bases and J by 0 bases, with 3 bases between. The CDR3 bases are TGCGCCAGCAGCTTGGGGGTGAACACTGAAGCTTTCTTT. This codes for CASSLGVNTEAFF.

The rearrangement links TRBV27 to TRBJ1-5, with D possibly matching TRBD1 (5 bases). The germline V and J ends were trimmed by 3 bases and 7 bases, with 10 bases remaining between them. CDR1 is MNHEY and CDR2 is SMNVEV in the germline V gene (reference sequence). The CDR3 is 13 residues long. The CDR3 spells CASSFQKGQPQHF. Here the CDR3 DNA reads TGTGCCAGCAGTTTTCAAAAGGGGCAGCCCCAGCATTTT.

The chain is built from TRBV2 and TRBJ2-7; 7 bases map to TRBD1. The CDR3 runs to 14 residues. The germline V gene has CDR1 SNHLY and CDR2 FYNNEI. V shed 7 bases and J 0 bases; nucleotides not matched to a gene: 6. The CDR3 protein is CASIRDSFSYEQYF. The CDR3 DNA follows: TGTGCCAGCATCCGGGACAGCTTCTCCTACGAGCAGTACTTC.

CDR3 nucleotides: TGTGCCAGCAGGTCGGACTTATACTACGAGCAGTACTTC. Translation: CASRSDLYYEQYF. The chain joins TRBV6-6 to TRBJ2-7, with D perhaps TRBD2 (5 bases). This CDR3 is built from 13 residues. Germline loops: CDR1 MNHNY, CDR2 SVGAGI (reference sequence). V dropped 6 bases and J dropped 3 bases, with 12 bases sitting between them.

This rearrangement joins TRBV28 to TRBJ1-5, with unresolved D. The CDR3 has 13 amino acids. CDR1 is MDHEN and CDR2 is SYDVKM in the germline V gene. Trimming took 4 bases from V and 6 from J, leaving 10 bases between them. The CDR3 sequence: CASSSLQFQPQHF. CDR3 coding DNA: TGTGCCAGCAGTTCCCTACAGTTTCAGCCCCAGCATTTT. Drawing the rest from reference TRBV28 and TRBJ1-5, the complete variable domain is DVKVTQSSRYLVKRTGEKVFLECVQDMDHENMFWYRQDPGLGLRLIYFSYDVKMKEKGDIPEGYSVSREKKERFSLILESASTNQTSMYLCASSSLQFQPQHFGDGTRLSIL.

Concerning this clone: Its ends do not fully match the called genes, so a read error is possible. The chain couples TRBV7-7 to TRBJ2-1, with unresolved D. Germline CDR1 SSHAT, CDR2 FNYEAQ (reference sequence). The CDR3 runs 13 residues. The chain's CDR3 is CASSLDQNNEQFF. The CDR3 region has the DNA TGTGCTAGCAGCTTAGATCAGAACAATGAGCAGTTCTTC.

This clone is a singleton in its sample. The rearrangement uses TRBV29-1 and TRBJ2-2, with D uncertain. CDR3 length: 11 residues. The germline V gene has CDR1 SQVTM and CDR2 ANQGSEA. V was clipped by 5 bases and J by 2 bases, with 3 bases between them. The CDR3 reads CSVLNTGELFF. The CDR3 DNA sequence: TGCAGCGTTCTAAACACCGGGGAGCTGTTTTTT.

This clone occurred a few times. The rearrangement uses TRBV27 and TRBJ1-1; D ambiguous. V lost 5 bases and J 6 bases, leaving 25 bases between the germline ends. The CDR3 runs to 17 residues. Germline V gives CDR1 MNHEY, CDR2 SMNVEV (reference sequence). The DNA for the CDR3 is TGTGCCAGCAGTAAAAGGGCGCAGTCCATGACAACATCTGAAGCTTTCTTT. Its translation: CASSKRAQSMTTSEAFF.

The V call is TRBV19, the J call TRBJ1-1; D remains unclear. The ends were cut back, 10 bases at V and 3 bases at J, with 18 bases in the middle. The germline gives CDR1 LNHDA, CDR2 SQIVND (reference sequence). The CDR3 is made up of 14 amino acids. CDR3 nucleotide sequence: TGTGCCACCGTCGACCGCGGAGTGGACACTGAAGCTTTCTTT. It codes for CATVDRGVDTEAFF.

V is TRBV19 and J is TRBJ2-3; TRBD2 agrees at 9 bases. Germline CDR1 reads LNHDA; CDR2 reads SQIVND (reference sequence). V was pared by 2 bases and J by 7 bases, with 7 bases of the junction left unmatched. The CDR3 contains 15 residues. CDR3 residues: CASSILAGERNTQYF. The DNA for the CDR3 is TGTGCCAGTAGTATATTAGCGGGGGAACGAAATACGCAGTATTTT. Variable domain in full (rest from reference TRBV19 and TRBJ2-3): DGGITQSPKYLFRKEGQNVTLSCEQNLNHDAMYWYRQDPGQGLRLIYYSQIVNDFQKGDIAEGYSVSREKKESFPLTVTSAQKNPTAFYLCASSILAGERNTQYFGPGTRLTVL.

The V and J genes are TRBV19 and TRBJ2-1; TRBD1 aligns across 9 bases. The V and J ends lost 4 bases and 9 bases, in that order; junction bases with no gene match: 13. The CDR3 has 16 amino acids. Germline V gives CDR1 LNHDA, CDR2 SQIVND (reference sequence). CDR3 coding DNA: TGTGCCAGTAGTACAGTACCGGGACAGGGTGTAGGTGAGCAGTTCTTC. Its protein is CASSTVPGQGVGEQFF.

The chain couples TRBV30 to TRBJ1-1; weak D call: TRBD1 (5 bases). The CDR3 has 13 residues. Trimming removed 3 bases from V and 0 bases from J, with 8 bases in between. Looked up from germline, CDR1 is GTSNPN and CDR2 is SVGIG (reference sequence). DNA for the CDR3: TGTGCCTGGAGGAACAGGATGAACACTGAAGCTTTCTTT. It yields the protein CAWRNRMNTEAFF.

This rearrangement joins TRBV2 to TRBJ1-6; D is unresolved. Trimming left V 5 bases short and J 3 bases short, with 8 bases between. Germline V lookup: CDR1 SNHLY, CDR2 FYNNEI. CDR3 length equals 14 residues. CDR3 amino acids: CASSREVYNSPLHF. The CDR3 nucleotides read TGTGCCAGCAGTAGGGAGGTCTATAATTCACCCCTCCACTTT. Supplemented by reference TRBV2 and TRBJ1-6, the full variable domain reads EPEVTQTPSHQVTQMGQEVILRCVPISNHLYFYWYRQILGQKVEFLVSFYNNEISEKSEIFDDQFSVERPDGSNFTLKIRSTKLEDSAMYFCASSREVYNSPLHFGNGTRLTVT.

This chain links TRBV27 with TRBJ2-3, with D unclear. Per the germline V gene, CDR1 is MNHEY and CDR2 is SMNVEV (reference sequence). This CDR3 is 13 amino acids long. V was cut by 2 bases and J by 9 bases, with 12 bases left in between. This CDR3 reads CASSLGFLGTQYF. The CDR3 DNA reads TGTGCCAGCAGTTTAGGCTTCTTGGGGACGCAGTATTTT.

The genes are TRBV5-1 and TRBJ1-1; the match to TRBD1 covers 7 bases. The V segment lost 0 bases and the J segment 1 base; nucleotides outside the gene matches: 0. The CDR3 loop spans 14 amino acids. Germline values: CDR1 SGHRS, CDR2 YFSETQ. The CDR3 is CASSLGTGNTEAFF. The CDR3 DNA follows: TGCGCCAGCAGCTTGGGGACAGGGAACACTGAAGCTTTCTTT.

V gene TRBV11-2 combines with J gene TRBJ1-2; 7 nucleotides match TRBD1. Trimming took 3 bases from V and 4 from J; bases not matched to a gene: 5. Germline V gene data show CDR1 as SGHAT and CDR2 as FQNNGV. The CDR3 has 14 amino acids. The CDR3: CASSFGQGGYGYTF. For the CDR3, the DNA is TGTGCCAGCAGCTTTGGGCAGGGGGGCTATGGCTACACCTTC. Supplemented by reference TRBV11-2 and TRBJ1-2, the full variable domain reads EAGVAQSPRYKIIEKRQSVAFWCNPISGHATLYWYQQILGQGPKLLIQFQNNGVVDDSQLPKDRFSAERLKGVDSTLKIQPAKLEDSAVYLCASSFGQGGYGYTFGSGTRLTVV.

The chain combines TRBV6-5 with TRBJ2-7; a weak D match, TRBD2 (6 bases). The CDR3 runs 15 residues. The germline V gene has CDR1 MNHEY and CDR2 SVGAGI. V was trimmed by 0 bases and J by 3 bases, leaving 12 bases between them. CDR3 in amino acids: CASSYSRELLYEQYF. The CDR3 DNA reads TGTGCCAGCAGTTACTCCCGGGAGCTGCTCTACGAGCAGTACTTC.

The chain has TRBV6-5 and TRBJ1-5, with D uncertain. Germline V CDR1 and CDR2: MNHEY, SVGAGI. V lost 0 bases to trimming and J lost 7 bases, with 13 bases between them. The CDR3 is 15 residues long. The CDR3 spells CASSYSRWKGQPQHF. The CDR3 region has the DNA TGTGCCAGCAGTTACTCGAGATGGAAGGGACAGCCCCAGCATTTT.

This clone was seen once. This chain links TRBV19 with TRBJ1-5; TRBD1 might be the D (5 bases). The V and J ends lost 3 bases and 2 bases respectively, with 8 bases between them. Germline V lookup: CDR1 LNHDA, CDR2 SQIVND (reference sequence). There are 14 residues in the CDR3. CDR3 in amino acids: CASSMGQGNQPQHF. The CDR3 DNA sequence: TGTGCCAGTAGTATGGGGCAGGGCAATCAGCCCCAGCATTTT.

The genes are TRBV18 and TRBJ1-3; D perhaps matches TRBD1 (5 bases). The length of the CDR3 is 14 residues. V was pared by 3 bases and J by 2 bases, with 8 bases between. The germline V gene has CDR1 KGHSH and CDR2 LQKENI. CDR3 nucleotides: TGTGCCAGCTCACCGGGGCGGGCTGGAAACACCATATATTTT. Amino acids: CASSPGRAGNTIYF.

The rearrangement joins TRBV30 to TRBJ2-7; TRBD2 is a possible D gene (5 bases). The CDR3 loop spans 13 amino acids. CDR1 is GTSNPN, CDR2 SVGIG, per germline (reference sequence). Between the trimmed V and J ends, which lost 6 bases and 3 bases, there was a span of 15 bases. The CDR3 loop reads CACARGSGYEQYF. The CDR3 nucleotides read TGTGCCTGTGCTCGGGGATCAGGCTACGAGCAGTACTTC. Full variable domain (rest looked up from reference TRBV30 and TRBJ2-7): SQTIHQWPATLVQPVGSPLSLECTVEGTSNPNLYWYRQAAGRGLQLLFYSVGIGQISSEVPQNLSASRPQDRQFILSSKKLLLSDSGFYLCACARGSGYEQYFGPGTRLTVT.

The rearrangement uses TRBV27 and TRBJ2-3; weak D call: TRBD1 (6 bases). The germline V and J ends were trimmed by 5 bases and 0 bases, with 18 bases remaining between them. This CDR3 has 17 amino acids. Germline loops: CDR1 MNHEY, CDR2 SMNVEV (reference sequence). The CDR3 region has the DNA TGTGCCAGCAGTACCGTAACAGGGAGTGATAGCACAGATACGCAGTATTTT. It is translated as CASSTVTGSDSTDTQYF.

The chain is built from TRBV10-1 and TRBJ2-7; 7 positions match TRBD1. Germline V gives CDR1 WNHNN, CDR2 SYGVQD (reference sequence). The CDR3 is 15 amino acids. The V segment lost 1 base and the J segment 7 bases; nucleotides outside the gene matches: 10. The CDR3, as DNA: TGCGCCAGCAGTGAGTTGGGGGACAGAGATTCGGAGCAGTACTTC. It encodes CASSELGDRDSEQYF.

This rearrangement joins TRBV5-8 to TRBJ1-2; D unresolved. There are 11 residues in the CDR3. Trimming cost V 2 bases and J 6 bases, with 5 bases left between them. Germline V gene data show CDR1 as SGHTS and CDR2 as YDEGEE. CDR3 amino acids: CASSFSHGYTF. CDR3 coding DNA: TGTGCCAGCAGCTTTAGCCATGGCTACACCTTC.

This chain connects TRBV29-1 to TRBJ1-5; TRBD1 is a possible D gene (6 bases). V was shortened by 6 bases and J by 4 bases, with 10 bases between the two germline ends. CDR3 length: 12 amino acids. Germline CDR1 reads SQVTM; CDR2 reads ANQGSEA. The CDR3 sequence is CSVIQGNQPQHF. For the CDR3, the DNA is TGCAGCGTAATTCAGGGGAATCAGCCCCAGCATTTT. Full variable domain (remainder filled in from reference TRBV29-1 and TRBJ1-5): SAVISQKPSRDICQRGTSLTIQCQVDSQVTMMFWYRQQPGQSLTLIATANQGSEATYESGFVIDKFPISRPNLTFSTLTVSNMSPEDSSIYLCSVIQGNQPQHFGDGTRLSIL.

The chain uses TRBV30 and TRBJ2-7; D unresolved. Trimming removed 1 base from V and 6 bases from J, with 7 bases in between. CDR1 GTSNPN and CDR2 SVGIG come from the germline V gene (reference sequence). The CDR3 consists of 11 residues. The CDR3 reads CAWSGLGEQYF. The CDR3, as DNA: TGTGCCTGGAGTGGCCTGGGCGAGCAGTACTTC.

The chain is built from TRBV9 and TRBJ1-3, with D tentatively TRBD1 (6 bases). V dropped 0 bases and J dropped 1 base, with 17 bases sitting between them. There are 18 residues in the CDR3. CDR1 is SGDLS, CDR2 YYNGEE, per germline. CDR3 protein: CASSVAGTPGASGNTIYF. CDR3 in DNA: TGTGCCAGCAGCGTAGCTGGCACTCCAGGGGCATCTGGAAACACCATATATTTT.

The chain joins TRBV7-2 to TRBJ1-4; D is unclear. Between the trimmed V and J ends, which lost 5 bases and 8 bases, there was a span of 18 bases. This CDR3 contains 15 residues. Germline lookup yields CDR1 SGHTA and CDR2 FQGNSA. CDR3 loop: CASSRVSGFSEKLFF. CDR3 bases: TGTGCCAGCAGCCGAGTTTCGGGGTTCAGCGAAAAACTGTTTTTT.

A note on this clone: Different DNA sequences within this sample yield the same CDR3. The V call is TRBV30, the J call TRBJ2-5; TRBD2 is a possible D gene (5 bases). This CDR3 comprises 14 residues. Germline CDR1 and CDR2: GTSNPN and SVGIG (reference sequence). With 0 bases removed from V and 5 bases from J, the gap between germline ends came to 13 bases. Here the CDR3 DNA reads TGTGCCTGGAGTGTAGGGCTAGCCGAGGAGACCCAGTACTTC. It encodes CAWSVGLAEETQYF.